The clone carrying this T cell receptor beta chain was picked up many times. What it binds is unknown. The source of the sample is a study of T-cell memory formation after mild COVID-19. At the level of the study: TCR clusters were mostly confined to one donor each.

MiXCR was run by TCRdb on the 5' RACE reads, yielding one entry per CDR3 protein. The sample has some 260,000 distinct CDR3 sequences; about 15% are singletons. CDR3 length: 13 residues. Germline values: CDR1 KGHDR, CDR2 SFDVKD. Trimming removed 3 bases from V and 5 bases from J, with 9 bases in between. Study-wide points: There was no confirmation that second-wave clones peaking on day 37 were SARS-CoV-2 specific. Day 15 to 85 contractors were CD4/CD8 balanced; later expanders leaned CD4+. There were some responding clones in pre-infection memory, which suggested that cross-reactive memory had joined.

The sequenced material came from PBMCs or a T cell subset sorted from them (not recorded which). V is TRBV24-1 and J is TRBJ2-5; no clear D gene. The sequence was obtained from a man aged 18 to 30 who had mild COVID-19 (a few samples of this study predate the infection). Cell type and time point are not known. This CDR3 reads CATSDPAGETQYF. In DNA form, the CDR3 reads TGTGCCACCAGTGATCCGGCTGGGGAGACCCAGTACTTC.